This passage covers 28 T cell receptor beta chains from one sample sequenced in a study of radiation and T cells in renal cell carcinoma. Produced via immunoSEQ multiplex PCR; TCRdb's table is partial and in-frame only. In the table there are tens of thousands of clones, approximately 80% of which are singletons. This sample's time point: baseline pretreatment blood. Treatment indicated: 15 Gy SBRT to primary tumor, nephrectomy 4 weeks later. This specimen consisted of blood, obtained from a patient whose treatment included radiotherapy and nephrectomy. These receptor sequences come from a woman between 65 and 79 years old with renal cell carcinoma.

This clone was recorded a few times. The rearrangement links TRBV5-4 to TRBJ1-1; D remains ambiguous. CDR3 length: 14 residues. Germline lookup yields CDR1 SGHNT and CDR2 YYREEE (reference sequence). Trimming took 0 bases from V and 2 from J, leaving 8 bases between them. The CDR3, as DNA: TGTGCCAGCAGCTTGGTAGGTTCCAACACTGAAGCTTTCTTT. This encodes CASSLVGSNTEAFF.

This chain links TRBV10-3 with TRBJ1-2, with 7 bases lining up with TRBD1. Unmatched junction bases numbered 11, after V lost 7 bases and J lost 6 bases. This CDR3 region has 14 residues. The germline V gene encodes CDR1 ENHRY and CDR2 SYGVKD. As DNA, the CDR3 is TGTGCCATCACCAGGGACAGACAACTTGATGGCTACACCTTC. Translation: CAITRDRQLDGYTF.

This clone came up once. For the CDR3, the DNA is TGTGCCAGCAGGGCTAGCGGGGGTGGCGAGCAGTACTTC. It is translated as CASRASGGGEQYF. The chain recombines TRBV6-1 with TRBJ2-7, with 10 bases that match TRBD2. Germline lookup yields CDR1 MNHNS and CDR2 SASEGT. Trimming cost V 6 bases and J 6 bases; bases outside gene matches: 5. This CDR3 region has 13 residues.

The chain uses TRBV4-1 and TRBJ1-2; D not certain. The V end was cut by 0 bases, the J end by 1 base, with 9 bases between. The V gene's germline CDR1 is MGHRA and CDR2 YSYEKL. The length of the CDR3 is 15 residues. The CDR3 loop reads CASSQDFEINYGYTF. DNA for the CDR3: TGCGCCAGCAGCCAAGATTTCGAGATTAACTATGGCTACACCTTC.

This chain uses TRBV12-5 with TRBJ2-1; possible D gene TRBD2, 5 bases. The V end lost 3 bases, the J end lost 6 bases, and 15 bases lay between the germline ends. CDR3 size: 15 residues. Germline V gene lookup returns CDR1 LGHNT and CDR2 FRNRAP. CDR3 amino acids: CASGFERSAGNEQFF. The DNA for the CDR3 is TGTGCTAGTGGTTTCGAGAGAAGTGCGGGCAATGAGCAGTTCTTC.

This rearrangement joins TRBV10-3 to TRBJ1-1; D call uncertain. This CDR3 contains 13 residues. V lost 8 bases to trimming and J lost 1 base, with 11 bases between them. CDR1 and CDR2 (germline): ENHRY, SYGVKD. Written as DNA, the CDR3 is TGTGCCATCCGACCAGACGGGAACACTGAAGCTTTCTTT. This translates into CAIRPDGNTEAFF.

This clone was counted a few times. V usage is TRBV9 and J usage is TRBJ1-1, with D tentatively TRBD1 (5 bases). Germline CDR1 reads SGDLS; CDR2 reads YYNGEE. This CDR3 contains 14 residues. V was trimmed by 1 base and J by 5 bases, leaving 12 bases between them. The CDR3 spells CASSVSGRGTEAFF. In nucleotides, the CDR3 is TGTGCCAGCAGCGTATCGGGGCGGGGGACTGAAGCTTTCTTT.

The rearrangement joins TRBV5-4 to TRBJ1-1; TRBD1 might be the D (5 bases). Germline CDR1 reads SGHNT; CDR2 reads YYREEE (reference sequence). The CDR3 runs to 14 residues. V lost 1 base to trimming and J lost 3 bases, with 10 bases between them. The CDR3 loop reads CASSLIGEYTEAFF. DNA of the CDR3: TGTGCCAGCAGCTTGATAGGGGAGTACACTGAAGCTTTCTTT.

V and J are TRBV27 and TRBJ2-6; D unresolved. This CDR3 contains 16 residues. Germline V gene sequence: CDR1 MNHEY, CDR2 SMNVEV (reference sequence). Deletions cut 3 bases from V and 2 bases from J, with 11 bases between. The chain's CDR3 is CASSLSRVTGANVLTF. In DNA, the CDR3 is TGTGCCAGCAGTTTGTCAAGGGTTACTGGGGCCAACGTCCTGACTTTC. The complete variable domain, with remaining parts taken from reference TRBV27 and TRBJ2-6, reads EAQVTQNPRYLITVTGKKLTVTCSQNMNHEYMSWYRQDPGLGLRQIYYSMNVEVTDKGDVPEGYKVSRKEKRNFPLILESPSPNQTSLYFCASSLSRVTGANVLTFGAGSRLTVL.

The chain couples TRBV6-5 to TRBJ2-1, with D possibly TRBD2 on 5 matching bases. This CDR3 has 14 residues. Germline V CDR1 and CDR2: MNHEY, SVGAGI. V was cut by 5 bases and J by 5 bases, with 13 bases left in between. As DNA, the CDR3 is TGTGCCAGCAGTGCCCCCTCGGGGAACAATGAGCAGTTCTTC. Encoded protein: CASSAPSGNNEQFF.

This clone was seen a few times. The CDR3 coding sequence is TGCGCCAGCAGCTTGGACGGCACAGATACGCAGTATTTT. Protein product: CASSLDGTDTQYF. The chain links TRBV5-1 to TRBJ2-3; D is uncertain. This CDR3 comprises 13 residues. With 0 bases removed from V and 1 base from J, the gap between germline ends came to 3 bases. From germline, CDR1 is SGHRS and CDR2 YFSETQ.

The genes are TRBV7-3 and TRBJ2-6; the match to TRBD1 covers 8 bases. The V gene's germline CDR1 is SGHTA and CDR2 FQGTGA. The CDR3 is 16 residues long. V dropped 5 bases and J dropped 4; count of bases not matched to a gene: 7. CDR3 in DNA: TGTGCCAGCAGCCCCAGGACAGGGAACGGGGCCAACGTCCTGACTTTC. Translation: CASSPRTGNGANVLTF.

The chain joins TRBV6-1 to TRBJ1-2; the match to TRBD1 covers 7 bases. Looked up from germline, CDR1 is MNHNS and CDR2 is SASEGT. The CDR3 spans 15 residues. V dropped 2 bases and J dropped 4; count of bases not matched to a gene: 7. DNA for the CDR3: TGTGCCAGCAGTGAAATTGGGACAGAGGGCTATGGCTACACCTTC. The encoded protein is CASSEIGTEGYGYTF.

V usage is TRBV7-9 and J usage is TRBJ1-5; D is unresolved. The germline V gene encodes CDR1 SEHNR and CDR2 FQNEAQ (reference sequence). V shed 5 bases and J shed 4 bases, with 15 bases lying between them. This CDR3 is 15 amino acids long. DNA for the CDR3: TGTGCCAGCAGCCCACCGGGCCCACGGAATCAGCCCCAGCATTTT. Translated: CASSPPGPRNQPQHF.

The V gene is TRBV5-1, the J gene TRBJ2-3, with a possible D match to TRBD1 (10 bases). CDR1 SGHRS and CDR2 YFSETQ come from the germline V gene. Trimming took 2 bases from V and 4 from J, leaving 23 bases between them. The CDR3 is made up of 18 amino acids. CDR3 amino acids: CASSLGQGVAGVSDTQYF. CDR3 bases: TGCGCCAGCAGCTTAGGACAGGGGGTAGCGGGAGTGTCAGATACGCAGTATTTT.

V and J are TRBV30 and TRBJ2-4; D is uncertain. The CDR3 runs 14 residues. V lost 3 bases, J lost 1 base, and 10 bases lay in between. Germline lookup yields CDR1 GTSNPN and CDR2 SVGIG (reference sequence). DNA of the CDR3: TGTGCCTGGAGGCGGAGTGGGGCCAAAAACATTCAGTACTTC. Encoded protein: CAWRRSGAKNIQYF.

This clone was observed a handful of times. The chain recombines TRBV6-5 with TRBJ1-2; the D gene is possibly TRBD1 (5 bases). This CDR3 has 15 residues. Per the germline V gene, CDR1 is MNHEY and CDR2 is SVGAGI. V was clipped by 2 bases and J by 4 bases, with 14 bases between them. In DNA form, the CDR3 reads TGTGCCAGCAGTTACGCCGGCGGGCAGGGCTATGGCTACACCTTC. Translation gives CASSYAGGQGYGYTF.

V and J are TRBV7-3 and TRBJ2-3; no clear D. The ends were cut back, 2 bases at V and 7 bases at J, with 7 bases in the middle. CDR1 is SGHTA, CDR2 FQGTGA, per germline. CDR3 length: 12 residues. In DNA, the CDR3 is TGTGCCAGCAGCTTAGATCGAAATACGCAGTATTTT. This codes for CASSLDRNTQYF. Combining the CDR3 with reference TRBV7-3 and TRBJ2-3 gives the whole variable domain GAGVSQTPSNKVTEKGKYVELRCDPISGHTALYWYRQSLGQGPEFLIYFQGTGAADDSGLPNDRFFAVRPEGSVSTLKIQRTERGDSAVYLCASSLDRNTQYFGPGTRLTVL.

V is TRBV2 and J is TRBJ2-2, with TRBD1 as a possible D gene (5 bases). The germline V gene has CDR1 SNHLY and CDR2 FYNNEI. Trimming took 7 bases from V and 2 from J, leaving 14 bases between them. CDR3 length: 15 amino acids. The chain's CDR3 is CASKPSQGNTGELFF. The CDR3 nucleotides are TGTGCCAGCAAACCGAGCCAGGGAAACACCGGGGAGCTGTTTTTT.

This chain uses TRBV6-1 with TRBJ2-7; no definite D call. Per the germline V gene, CDR1 is MNHNS and CDR2 is SASEGT. CDR3 length: 14 amino acids. With 3 bases removed from V and 3 bases from J, the gap between germline ends came to 12 bases. The CDR3 bases are TGTGCCAGCAGTGATCCCGGGTCAGACTACGAGCAGTACTTC. It codes for CASSDPGSDYEQYF.

J is TRBJ2-2 and V is TRBV5-1, with D unresolved. The germline gives CDR1 SGHRS, CDR2 YFSETQ. Trimming cost V 2 bases and J 8 bases, with 4 bases left between them. This CDR3 has 11 residues. The CDR3 DNA reads as TGCGCCAGCAGCTTCTGGGGGGAGCTGTTTTTT. It codes for CASSFWGELFF.

J is TRBJ2-1 and V is TRBV4-2; TRBD2 aligns across 8 bases. After removal of 3 bases from V and 7 bases from J, the junction contained 8 bases not matched to a gene. This CDR3 spans 15 amino acids. Per germline, CDR1 LGHNA and CDR2 YNFKEQ. CDR3 protein: CASSHAGGLQNEQFF. In DNA, the CDR3 is TGTGCCAGCAGCCATGCGGGGGGACTACAGAATGAGCAGTTCTTC.

The rearrangement uses TRBV30 and TRBJ2-7; D ambiguous. V lost 1 base, J lost 2 bases, and 6 bases lay in between. CDR3 length: 12 amino acids. Germline V CDR1 and CDR2: GTSNPN, SVGIG (reference sequence). The CDR3 nucleotides read TGTGCCTGGAGTGGTGGCGCCTACGAGCAGTACTTC. It yields the protein CAWSGGAYEQYF.

The chain employs TRBV28 and TRBJ1-6; D possibly corresponds to TRBD1 (5 bases). The germline gives CDR1 MDHEN, CDR2 SYDVKM. This CDR3 contains 14 residues. Trimming stripped 1 base from V and 10 bases from J, with 11 bases between. The CDR3 region has the DNA TGTGCCAGCAGTTTATTACAGGCCAGATCACCCCTCCACTTT. Translating gives CASSLLQARSPLHF.

V gene TRBV27 combines with J gene TRBJ2-5, with D possibly matching TRBD2 (6 bases). This CDR3 has 13 residues. Between the trimmed V and J ends, which lost 8 bases and 4 bases, there was a span of 14 bases. Germline V gives CDR1 MNHEY, CDR2 SMNVEV (reference sequence). CDR3 loop: CASGGDGGETQYF. CDR3 nucleotides: TGTGCCAGCGGAGGGGATGGAGGAGAGACCCAGTACTTC.

V and J are TRBV5-4 and TRBJ2-3; no clear D. Between the trimmed V and J ends, which lost 0 bases and 0 bases, there was a span of 8 bases. The CDR3 is made up of 15 amino acids. CDR1 is SGHNT and CDR2 is YYREEE in the germline V gene (reference sequence). The CDR3 region has the DNA TGTGCCAGCAGCTTGGTGTCGGCTAGCACAGATACGCAGTATTTT. Translated, it gives CASSLVSASTDTQYF.

J is TRBJ1-6 and V is TRBV9; 8 bases are shared with TRBD1. CDR3 length equals 14 residues. Germline V gene sequence: CDR1 SGDLS, CDR2 YYNGEE. Losses at the gene ends were 0 bases for V and 10 bases for J; bases not matched to a gene: 3. The CDR3 DNA follows: TGTGCCAGCAGCGTAGAACAGGGGGGATCACCCCTCCACTTT. This sequence encodes CASSVEQGGSPLHF.

The rearrangement links TRBV19 to TRBJ1-3, with no clear D. Looked up from germline, CDR1 is LNHDA and CDR2 is SQIVND (reference sequence). This CDR3 is 13 amino acids long. Trimming took off 7 bases at V and 0 bases at J, with 7 bases between the two ends. The CDR3: CASIEISGNTIYF. The CDR3, as DNA: TGTGCCAGTATAGAGATCTCTGGAAACACCATATATTTT.